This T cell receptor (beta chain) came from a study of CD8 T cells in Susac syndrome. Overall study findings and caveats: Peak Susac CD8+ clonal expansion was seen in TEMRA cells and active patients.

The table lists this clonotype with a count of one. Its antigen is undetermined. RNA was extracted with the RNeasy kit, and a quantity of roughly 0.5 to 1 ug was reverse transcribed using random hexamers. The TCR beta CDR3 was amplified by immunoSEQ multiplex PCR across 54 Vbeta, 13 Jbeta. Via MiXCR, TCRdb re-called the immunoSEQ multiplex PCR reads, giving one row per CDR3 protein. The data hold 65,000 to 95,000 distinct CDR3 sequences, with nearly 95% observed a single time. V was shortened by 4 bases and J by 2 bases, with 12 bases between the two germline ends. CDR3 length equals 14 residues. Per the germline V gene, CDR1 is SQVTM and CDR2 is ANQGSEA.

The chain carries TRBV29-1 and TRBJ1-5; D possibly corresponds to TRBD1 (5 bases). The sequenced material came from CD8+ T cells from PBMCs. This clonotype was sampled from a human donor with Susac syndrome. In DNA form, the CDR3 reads TGCAGCGTTGGACAGTCGGGGGGCAATCAGCCCCAGCATTTT. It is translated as CSVGQSGGNQPQHF.